This TCR beta chain was recovered during a study of cytomegalovirus exposure and HLA in healthy donors. Study observations and caveats: Several top significant clusters appeared, in a later analysis, to be linked to common viral pathogens. CMV antigen specificity was confirmed in vitro for a few CMV-associated chains.

The PCR used 60 Vbeta and 13 Jbeta primers. TCRdb keeps only in-frame clones here, not all; method: immunoSEQ multiplex PCR. The table lists around 150,000 clones, 75% of them singletons. The length of the CDR3 is 17 residues. With V trimmed by 5 bases and J by 8 bases, 16 bases remained unmatched. Germline V gene lookup returns CDR1 SGHAT and CDR2 FQNNGV. Comments on this clone: Antigen unknown.

This rearrangement joins TRBV11-2 to TRBJ2-1; 9 nucleotides agree with TRBD2. The receptor was isolated from a male donor in good health and CMV-seronegative. The specimen sequenced was PBMCs. DNA of the CDR3: TGTGCCAGCAGCCCTTCGTACCCGGGACTAGCAGCGGATGAGCAGTTCTTC. Translated: CASSPSYPGLAADEQFF.